The 4 T cell receptor beta chains below were found in one sample sequenced in a study of T cell clones after liver transplantation (dated by TCRdb to about 2019). Library preparation was by the immunoSEQ multiplex PCR assay. TCRdb stores this immuneACCESS table with in-frame sequences only. Part of the clones is absent; in the studies checked, under half of the shortfall reflects unresolved V genes, and no reason is known for the rest. The sample contains about 6,200 clones, 80% of them found a single time. Of the sample, around 13% falls within the top ten clones. The sample consisted of CD8+ T cells from blood, taken approximately 3.5 years after liver transplant. These receptors originate from a human patient who received a liver transplant. After a transplant, the graft donor may have provided part of the T cells.

This clone appeared a single time. The V and J genes are TRBV25-1 and TRBJ2-5; a weak D match, TRBD1 (5 bases). Germline CDR1 is MGHDK and CDR2 is SYGVNS. The CDR3 has 17 amino acids. The V gene lost 7 bases and the J gene lost 0 bases, with 21 bases spanning the gap. The CDR3 DNA reads TGTGCCAGCACCGCGTCCGACCCCCACAGGTACCAAGAGACCCAGTACTTC. It encodes CASTASDPHRYQETQYF.

V is TRBV5-6 and J is TRBJ2-1; D is ambiguous. Germline assignment: CDR1 SGHDT and CDR2 YYEEEE. V was clipped by 0 bases and J by 3 bases, with 4 bases between them. The length of the CDR3 is 13 residues. The CDR3 spells CASSLGGYNEQFF. The DNA for the CDR3 is TGTGCCAGCAGCTTGGGAGGCTACAATGAGCAGTTCTTC.

This clone was seen just once. This rearrangement joins TRBV19 to TRBJ2-7; 7 nucleotides match TRBD1. The CDR3 totals 14 residues. Germline V gene sequence: CDR1 LNHDA, CDR2 SQIVND (reference sequence). V lost 5 bases, J lost 0 bases, and 4 bases stayed unmatched. This CDR3 reads CASSSWTGSYEQYF. CDR3 DNA sequence: TGTGCCAGTAGTTCGTGGACAGGCTCCTACGAGCAGTACTTC.

This chain uses TRBV28 with TRBJ1-6, with D perhaps matching TRBD1 (5 bases). V lost 2 bases and J 2 bases, leaving 13 bases between the germline ends. Germline CDR1 is MDHEN and CDR2 is SYDVKM. This CDR3 is built from 17 residues. CDR3: CASSLSPGGTYNSPLHF. For the CDR3, the DNA is TGTGCCAGCAGTTTAAGTCCTGGGGGGACCTATAATTCACCCCTCCACTTT.